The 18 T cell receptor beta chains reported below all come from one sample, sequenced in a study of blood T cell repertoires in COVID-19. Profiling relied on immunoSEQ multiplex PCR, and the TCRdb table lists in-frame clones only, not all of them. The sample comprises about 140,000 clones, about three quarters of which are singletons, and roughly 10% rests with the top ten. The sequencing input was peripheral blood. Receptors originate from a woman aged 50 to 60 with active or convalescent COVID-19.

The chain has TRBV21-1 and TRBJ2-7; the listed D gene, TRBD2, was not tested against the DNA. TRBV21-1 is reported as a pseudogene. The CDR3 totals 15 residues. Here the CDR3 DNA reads TGTGCCAGCAGCAAAGCGGGAGGGCCTGGGGACGAGCAGTACTTC. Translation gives CASSKAGGPGDEQYF.

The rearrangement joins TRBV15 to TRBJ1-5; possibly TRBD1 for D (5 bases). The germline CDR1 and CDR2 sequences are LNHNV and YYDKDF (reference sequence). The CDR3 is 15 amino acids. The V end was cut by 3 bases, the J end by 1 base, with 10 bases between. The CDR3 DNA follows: TGTGCCACCAGCAGTGCCGGGGGAAGCAATCAGCCCCAGCATTTT. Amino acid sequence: CATSSAGGSNQPQHF.

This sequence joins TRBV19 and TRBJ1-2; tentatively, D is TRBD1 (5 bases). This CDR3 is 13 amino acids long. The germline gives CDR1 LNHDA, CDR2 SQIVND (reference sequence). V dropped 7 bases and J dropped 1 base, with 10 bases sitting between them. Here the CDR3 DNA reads TGTGCCAGTACCCCGACAGTTAACTATGGCTACACCTTC. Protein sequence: CASTPTVNYGYTF.

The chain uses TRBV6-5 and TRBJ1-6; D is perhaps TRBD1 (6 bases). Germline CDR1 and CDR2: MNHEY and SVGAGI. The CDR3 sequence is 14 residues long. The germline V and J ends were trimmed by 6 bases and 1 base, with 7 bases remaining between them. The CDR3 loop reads CASRQGSYNSPLHF. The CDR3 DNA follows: TGTGCCAGCAGGCAGGGGTCCTATAATTCACCCCTCCACTTT.

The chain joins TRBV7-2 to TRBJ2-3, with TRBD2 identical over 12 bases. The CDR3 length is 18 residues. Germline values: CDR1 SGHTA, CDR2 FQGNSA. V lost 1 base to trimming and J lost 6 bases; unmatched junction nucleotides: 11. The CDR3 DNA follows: TGTGCCAGCAGCTTAGTGGCTAGCGGGGGGGCCAGCGGGGATACGCAGTATTTT. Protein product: CASSLVASGGASGDTQYF.

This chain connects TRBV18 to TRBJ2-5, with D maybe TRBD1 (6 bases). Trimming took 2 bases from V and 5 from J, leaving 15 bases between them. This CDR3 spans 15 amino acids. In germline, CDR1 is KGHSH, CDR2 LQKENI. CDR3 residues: CASSPSLRTDETQYF. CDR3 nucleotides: TGTGCCAGCTCACCATCCCTCCGGACAGACGAGACCCAGTACTTC. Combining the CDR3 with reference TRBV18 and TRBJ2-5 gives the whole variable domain NAGVMQNPRHLVRRRGQEARLRCSPMKGHSHVYWYRQLPEEGLKFMVYLQKENIIDESGMPKERFSAEFPKEGPSILRIQQVVRGDSAAYFCASSPSLRTDETQYFGPGTRLLVL.

CDR3 region: CASSFGWTEAFF. The CDR3 DNA is TGTGCCAGCAGCTTCGGGTGGACTGAAGCTTTCTTT. The V and J genes are TRBV11-2 and TRBJ1-1; no clear D. Trimming left V 3 bases short and J 5 bases short, with 7 bases between. CDR1 is SGHAT, CDR2 FQNNGV, per germline. The CDR3 has 12 amino acids.

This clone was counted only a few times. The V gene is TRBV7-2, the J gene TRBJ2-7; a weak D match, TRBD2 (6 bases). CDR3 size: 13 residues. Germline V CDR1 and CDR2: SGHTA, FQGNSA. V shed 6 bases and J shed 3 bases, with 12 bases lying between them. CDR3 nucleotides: TGTGCCAGCAGGAAGGAGGGTTTCTACGAGCAGTACTTC. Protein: CASRKEGFYEQYF.

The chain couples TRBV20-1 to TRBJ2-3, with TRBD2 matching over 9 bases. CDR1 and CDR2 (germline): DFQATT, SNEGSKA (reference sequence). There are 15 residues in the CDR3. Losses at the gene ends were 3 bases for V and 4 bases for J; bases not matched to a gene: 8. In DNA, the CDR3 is TGCAGTGCTAGTCTTCGCGGGGGGGCGGCAGATACGCAGTATTTT. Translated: CSASLRGGAADTQYF.

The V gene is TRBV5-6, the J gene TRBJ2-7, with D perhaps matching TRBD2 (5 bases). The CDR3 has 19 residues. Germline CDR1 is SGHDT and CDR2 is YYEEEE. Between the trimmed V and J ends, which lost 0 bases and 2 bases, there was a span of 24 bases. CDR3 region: CASSLEFDYGSQLPYEQYF. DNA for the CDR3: TGTGCCAGCAGCTTGGAATTCGACTACGGCTCCCAACTTCCCTACGAGCAGTACTTC.

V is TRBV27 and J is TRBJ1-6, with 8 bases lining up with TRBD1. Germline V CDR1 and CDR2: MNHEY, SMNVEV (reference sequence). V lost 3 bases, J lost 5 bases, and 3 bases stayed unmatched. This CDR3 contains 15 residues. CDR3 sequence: CASSFGDRNNSPLHF. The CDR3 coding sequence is TGTGCCAGCAGTTTCGGGGACAGGAATAATTCACCCCTCCACTTT.

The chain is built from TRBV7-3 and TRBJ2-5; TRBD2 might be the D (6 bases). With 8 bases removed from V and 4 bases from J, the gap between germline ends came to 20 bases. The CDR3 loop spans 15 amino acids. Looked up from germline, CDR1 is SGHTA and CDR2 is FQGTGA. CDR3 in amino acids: CASGPPGVDRETQYF. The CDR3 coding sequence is TGTGCCAGCGGACCGCCGGGGGTTGATCGAGAGACCCAGTACTTC.

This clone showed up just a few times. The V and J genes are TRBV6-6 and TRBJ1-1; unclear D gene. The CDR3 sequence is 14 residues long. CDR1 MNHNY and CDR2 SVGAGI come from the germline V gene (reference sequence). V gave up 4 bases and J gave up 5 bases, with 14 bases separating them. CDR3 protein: CASSSTPTRTEAFF. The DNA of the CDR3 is TGTGCCAGCAGTTCCACTCCGACCAGGACTGAAGCTTTCTTT.

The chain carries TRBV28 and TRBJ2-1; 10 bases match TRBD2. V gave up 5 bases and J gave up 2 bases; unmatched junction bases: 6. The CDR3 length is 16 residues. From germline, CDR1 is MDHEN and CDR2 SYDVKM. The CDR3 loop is CASSPSGLAAYNEQFF. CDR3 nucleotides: TGTGCCAGCAGTCCGAGTGGACTAGCGGCCTACAATGAGCAGTTCTTC.

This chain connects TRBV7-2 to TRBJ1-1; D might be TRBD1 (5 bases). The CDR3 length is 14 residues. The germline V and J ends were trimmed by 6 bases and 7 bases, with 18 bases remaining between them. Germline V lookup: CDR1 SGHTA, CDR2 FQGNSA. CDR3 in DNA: TGTGCCAGCAGTCAAGGAAGAGGGAGGGGTGAAGCTTTCTTT. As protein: CASSQGRGRGEAFF.

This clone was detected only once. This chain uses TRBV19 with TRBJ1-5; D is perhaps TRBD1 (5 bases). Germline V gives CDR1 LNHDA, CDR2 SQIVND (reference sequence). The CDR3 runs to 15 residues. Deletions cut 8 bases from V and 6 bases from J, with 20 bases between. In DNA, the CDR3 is TGTGCCAGTGGCCATTGGGGGGTAAGCGTTCAGCCCCAGCATTTT. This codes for CASGHWGVSVQPQHF.

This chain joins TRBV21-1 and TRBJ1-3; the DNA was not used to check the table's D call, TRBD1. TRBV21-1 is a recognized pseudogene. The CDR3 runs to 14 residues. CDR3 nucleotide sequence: TGTGCCAGCAGCAAAGAGGCAGGGGAAAACACCATATATTTT. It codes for CASSKEAGENTIYF.

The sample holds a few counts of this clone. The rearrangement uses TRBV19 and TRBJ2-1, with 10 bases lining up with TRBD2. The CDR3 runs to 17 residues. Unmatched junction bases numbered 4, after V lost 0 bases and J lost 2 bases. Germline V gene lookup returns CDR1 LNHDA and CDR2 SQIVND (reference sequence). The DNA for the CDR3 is TGTGCCAGTAGTATAGATGGACTAGCGGAGCCCTACAATGAGCAGTTCTTC. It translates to CASSIDGLAEPYNEQFF.